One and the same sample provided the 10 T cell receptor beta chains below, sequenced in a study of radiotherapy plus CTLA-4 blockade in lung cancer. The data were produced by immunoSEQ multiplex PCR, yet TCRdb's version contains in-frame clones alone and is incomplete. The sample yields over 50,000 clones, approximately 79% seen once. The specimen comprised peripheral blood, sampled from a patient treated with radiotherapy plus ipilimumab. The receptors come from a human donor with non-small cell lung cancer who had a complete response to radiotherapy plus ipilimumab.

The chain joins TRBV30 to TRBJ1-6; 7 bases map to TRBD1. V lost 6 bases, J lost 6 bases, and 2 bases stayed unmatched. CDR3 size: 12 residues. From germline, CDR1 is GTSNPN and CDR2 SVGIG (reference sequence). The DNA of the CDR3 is TGTGCCTGCGACAGGGTTAATTCACCCCTCCACTTT. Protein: CACDRVNSPLHF.

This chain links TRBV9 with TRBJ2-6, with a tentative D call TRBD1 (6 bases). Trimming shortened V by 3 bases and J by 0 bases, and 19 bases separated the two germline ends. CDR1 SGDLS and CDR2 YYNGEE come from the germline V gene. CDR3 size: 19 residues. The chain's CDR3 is CASSALGQFSLSGANVLTF. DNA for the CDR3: TGTGCCAGCAGCGCCCTTGGACAGTTCAGTCTCTCTGGGGCCAACGTCCTGACTTTC. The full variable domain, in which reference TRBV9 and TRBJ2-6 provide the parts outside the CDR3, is DSGVTQTPKHLITATGQRVTLRCSPRSGDLSVYWYQQSLDQGLQFLIQYYNGEERAKGNILERFSAQQFPDLHSELNLSSLELGDSALYFCASSALGQFSLSGANVLTFGAGSRLTVL.

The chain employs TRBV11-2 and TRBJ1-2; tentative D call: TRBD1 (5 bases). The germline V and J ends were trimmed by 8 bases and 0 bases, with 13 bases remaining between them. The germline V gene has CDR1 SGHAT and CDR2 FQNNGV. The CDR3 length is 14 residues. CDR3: CASGRAGTNYGYTF. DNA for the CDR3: TGTGCCAGCGGGCGCGCAGGGACTAACTATGGCTACACCTTC.

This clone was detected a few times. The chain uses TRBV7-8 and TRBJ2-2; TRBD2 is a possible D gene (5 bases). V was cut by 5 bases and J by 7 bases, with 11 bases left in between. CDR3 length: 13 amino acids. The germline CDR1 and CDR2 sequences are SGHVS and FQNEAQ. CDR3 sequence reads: CASSLGSYGELFF. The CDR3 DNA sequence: TGTGCCAGCAGCCTAGGGAGCTACGGGGAGCTGTTTTTT.

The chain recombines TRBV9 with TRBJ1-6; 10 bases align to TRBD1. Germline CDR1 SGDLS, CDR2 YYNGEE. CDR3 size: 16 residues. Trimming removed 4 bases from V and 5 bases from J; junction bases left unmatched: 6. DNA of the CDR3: TGTGCCAGCAGCTTCAGACAGGGGGCGGATAATTCACCCCTCCACTTT. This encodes CASSFRQGADNSPLHF.

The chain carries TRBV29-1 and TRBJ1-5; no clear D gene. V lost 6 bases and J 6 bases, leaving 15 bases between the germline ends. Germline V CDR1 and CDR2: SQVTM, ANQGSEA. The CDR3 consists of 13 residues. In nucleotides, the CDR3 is TGCAGCGTCCTCAACGATCACGGTCAGCCCCAGCATTTT. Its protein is CSVLNDHGQPQHF.

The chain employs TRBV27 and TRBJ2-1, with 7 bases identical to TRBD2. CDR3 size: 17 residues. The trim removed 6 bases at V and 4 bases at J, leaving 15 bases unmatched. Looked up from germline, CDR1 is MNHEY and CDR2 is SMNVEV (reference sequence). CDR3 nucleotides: TGTGCCAGCAGGTGGAAGGGTCGGCTAGCGGTTTACAATGAGCAGTTCTTC. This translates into CASRWKGRLAVYNEQFF.

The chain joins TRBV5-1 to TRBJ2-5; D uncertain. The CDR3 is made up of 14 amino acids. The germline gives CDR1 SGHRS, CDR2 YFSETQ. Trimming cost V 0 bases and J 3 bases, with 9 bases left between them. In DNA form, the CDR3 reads TGCGCCAGCAGCTTGGATAGTTTAAAAGAGACCCAGTACTTC. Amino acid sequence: CASSLDSLKETQYF.

The DNA for the CDR3 is TGCGCCAGCAGCTTGGATGGCAAAAGGGGTGGCTACACCTTC. Translating it yields CASSLDGKRGGYTF. This sequence joins TRBV5-1 and TRBJ1-2; a possible D gene is TRBD1 (5 bases). Deletions cut 0 bases from V and 7 bases from J, with 13 bases between. CDR3 size: 14 residues. Looked up from germline, CDR1 is SGHRS and CDR2 is YFSETQ.

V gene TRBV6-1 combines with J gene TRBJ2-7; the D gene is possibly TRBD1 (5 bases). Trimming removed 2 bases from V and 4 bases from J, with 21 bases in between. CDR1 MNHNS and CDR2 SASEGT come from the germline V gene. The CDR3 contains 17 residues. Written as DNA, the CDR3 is TGTGCCAGCAGTGAAAACAGGCGGCCTGGCTTAAGATACGAGCAGTACGTC. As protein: CASSENRRPGLRYEQYV.